This TCR beta chain was documented in a study of blood T cell repertoires in COVID-19. Across the whole study: Researchers got acute and convalescent COVID-19 samples from the United States, Italy and Spain.

The length of the CDR3 is 15 residues. Trimming removed 1 base from V and 1 base from J, with 10 bases in between. CDR1 LNHNV and CDR2 YYDKDF come from the germline V gene (reference sequence). The data were produced by immunoSEQ multiplex PCR, yet TCRdb's version contains in-frame clones alone and is incomplete. The sample holds 310,000 or so clones, 65% to 85% seen once. Sequencing was done on a sample of peripheral blood. The chain couples TRBV15 to TRBJ1-1; D call uncertain. The sequence derives from a woman aged 50 to 60 with acute or convalescent COVID-19. The CDR3 loop reads CATSRGEAANTEAFF. Written as DNA, the CDR3 is TGTGCCACCAGCAGAGGGGAAGCGGCGAACACTGAAGCTTTCTTT.